Here is one T cell receptor (beta chain) with its context. Its recognized antigen is unknown. No base quality information exists; no much larger clone differs at one position. The record originates from a study of T-cell reconstitution after alpha-beta-depleted transplantation in children listed by TCRdb under 2016. Notes on the research overall: Using TCR repertoire profiling, the study followed T-cell immune reconstitution in a quantitative way in children after TCRalphabeta/CD19-depleted allogeneic hematopoietic cell transplantation. Paper-wide results and their limitations: The frequencies of hyperexpanded clones fell over the following months, and after one year, T-cell counts and TCRbeta diversity were mostly attributed to newly produced T cells. About two months after transplant, the apparently early recovery of alphabetaT-cell counts reportedly depended on just several hundred clones that had expanded rapidly and came from non-depleted graft cells. The high TCRbeta diversity at day 60 in some patients was ascribed to recipient T cells and intrathymic progenitors that had survived conditioning.

Library method: PCR. Sequenced using an Illumina HiSeq 2500. To normalize quantification of the TCRbeta repertoire, the TCR libraries were built with molecular barcoding that relied on unique molecular identifiers. The raw public data were reprocessed by TCRdb itself: fastp quality trimming at Q25, MiXCR clonotype calling, in-frame beta chains only. Each record represents a unique CDR3 protein, reported with the most common genes and DNA among its rows. The sample records about 300,000 distinct CDR3 sequences, roughly 9.1% of which are singletons. The top ten clones comprise 7% to 9.5% of the sample. The treatment or condition label, read with the paper, signifies: allogeneic hematopoietic cell transplantation with graft depleted of TCRalphabeta T cells and CD19 B cells. The transplant recipients were children given TCRalphabeta/CD19-depleted allogeneic hematopoietic cell grafts. Trimming removed 1 base from V and 2 bases from J; the gene matches leave 3 bases unexplained. Looking up the germline V gene yields CDR1 MGHRA and CDR2 YSYEKL. CDR3 length: 15 amino acids, cysteine to phenylalanine. Only the CDR3 part of the read is kept: 45 bases, read in frame from the first base.

This specimen consisted of PBMCs, obtained before TCRalphabeta/CD19-depleted stem cell transplant. The sequence joins TRBV4-1 to TRBJ2-5; 8 central bases correspond to TRBD2. The sequence came from a boy under two years old with acute myeloid leukemia, due to receive a stem cell transplant. The sequence in DNA is TGCGCCAGCAGCCAAGTTCCGGGAGGGCAAGAGACCCAGTACTTC. The resulting protein is CASSQVPGGQETQYF.